The rows below give T cell receptor beta chains drawn from one sample of a study of T cells in localized non-small cell lung cancer. Sequencing used immunoSEQ multiplex PCR; TCRdb keeps in-frame clones, though not all of them. The sample comprises 75,000 to 95,000 clones, about three quarters of which are singletons, and under 25% rests with the top ten. The source was PBMCs, collected before any cancer treatment. Every receptor here comes from a man aged 40-75 years with stage II squamous cell lung carcinoma. CDR3s include the opening cysteine and the closing phenylalanine or tryptophan. Fields, in order: J gene, clone size, D gene, V gene, CDR3 protein, CDR3 DNA. The D gene is left open where the match is weak. Size values are once, few and many counts, or a class for expanded clones, and some rows have none.

TRBJ1-2,once,-,TRBV6-5,CASSYSKQSFYGYTF,TGTGCCAGCAGTTACTCAAAACAGTCTTTCTATGGCTACACCTTC
TRBJ2-1,-,-,TRBV5-4,CASSFGRRSSYNEQFF,TGTGCCAGCAGCTTCGGTCGGAGAAGCTCCTACAATGAGCAGTTCTTC
TRBJ2-7,once,-,TRBV6-1,CASQDPPLYEQYF,TGTGCCAGCCAGGACCCACCCCTCTACGAGCAGTACTTC
TRBJ2-2,-,-,TRBV5-5,CASSLAGGRGNTGELFF,TGTGCCAGCAGCTTGGCCGGGGGGCGCGGGAACACCGGGGAGCTGTTTTTT
TRBJ2-2,few,TRBD1,TRBV6-5,CASRTETGLTGELFF,TGTGCCAGCCGGACCGAGACAGGGCTCACCGGGGAGCTGTTTTTT
TRBJ1-4,-,-,TRBV30,CAWRGAGTNEKLFF,TGTGCCTGGAGGGGGGCAGGGACTAATGAAAAACTGTTTTTT
TRBJ2-1,-,-,TRBV10-3,CAISGDTREQFF,TGTGCCATCAGTGGGGACACCAGAGAGCAGTTCTTC
TRBJ1-5,-,-,TRBV28,CASSRTVNQPQHF,TGTGCCAGCAGTCGGACCGTCAATCAGCCCCAGCATTTT
TRBJ1-5,-,TRBD1,TRBV6-1,CASSAHRGQGQPQHF,TGTGCCAGCAGTGCCCACAGGGGTCAAGGTCAGCCCCAGCATTTT
TRBJ1-4,-,TRBD1,TRBV5-1,CASSLGRQGAKSTNEKLFF,TGCGCCAGCAGCTTGGGGAGACAGGGGGCGAAATCTACTAATGAAAAACTGTTTTTT